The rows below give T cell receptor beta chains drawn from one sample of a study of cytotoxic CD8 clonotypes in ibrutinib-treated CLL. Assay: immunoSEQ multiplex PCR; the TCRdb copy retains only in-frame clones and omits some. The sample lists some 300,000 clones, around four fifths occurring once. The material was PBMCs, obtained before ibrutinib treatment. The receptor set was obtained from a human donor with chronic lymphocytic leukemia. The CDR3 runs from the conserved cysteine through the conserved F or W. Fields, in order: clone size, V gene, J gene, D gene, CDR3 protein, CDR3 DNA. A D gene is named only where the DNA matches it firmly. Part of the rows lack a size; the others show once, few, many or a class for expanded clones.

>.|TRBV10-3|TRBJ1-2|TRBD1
CAISELGQNYGYTF
TGTGCCATCAGTGAGTTGGGACAGAACTATGGCTACACCTTC
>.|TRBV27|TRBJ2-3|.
CASSLDRRDTDTQYF
TGTGCCAGCAGTTTAGATCGGCGGGACACAGATACGCAGTATTTT
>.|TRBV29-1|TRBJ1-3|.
CSVGGGRGSGNTIYF
TGCAGCGTTGGTGGAGGACGGGGGTCTGGAAACACCATATATTTT
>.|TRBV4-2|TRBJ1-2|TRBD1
CASSRAATQGRNYGYTF
TGTGCCAGCAGCAGGGCAGCCACACAGGGGCGGAACTATGGCTACACCTTC
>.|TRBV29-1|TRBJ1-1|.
CSARRRDLGNTEAFF
TGCAGCGCTAGACGAAGGGACTTGGGAAACACTGAAGCTTTCTTT
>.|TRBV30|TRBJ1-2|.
CAWSVLDRLASGGYTF
TGTGCCTGGAGTGTACTGGATAGGCTCGCTTCTGGGGGCTACACCTTC
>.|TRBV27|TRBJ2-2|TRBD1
CASSLGQHTGELFF
TGTGCCAGCAGTTTGGGACAGCACACCGGGGAGCTGTTTTTT
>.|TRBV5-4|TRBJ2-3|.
CASSLVAWEGTDTQYF
TGTGCCAGCAGCTTGGTAGCCTGGGAAGGGACAGATACGCAGTATTTT
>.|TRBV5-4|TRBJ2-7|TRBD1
CASSRLASGQGEGEQYF
TGTGCCAGCAGCCGTCTCGCGTCAGGACAGGGGGAGGGCGAGCAGTACTTC
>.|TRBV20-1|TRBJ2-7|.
CSAHRAHEQYF
TGCAGTGCTCACAGGGCCCACGAGCAGTACTTC
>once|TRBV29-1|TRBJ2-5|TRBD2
CSVEGPGGAQETQYF
TGCAGCGTTGAAGGCCCGGGGGGGGCCCAAGAGACCCAGTACTTC
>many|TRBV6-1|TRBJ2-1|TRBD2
CASSELLAGGPYNEQFF
TGTGCCAGCAGTGAACTACTAGCGGGAGGCCCTTACAATGAGCAGTTCTTC
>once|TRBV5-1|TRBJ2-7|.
CASSPPGTYEQYF
TGCGCCAGCAGCCCCCCAGGTACCTACGAGCAGTACTTC
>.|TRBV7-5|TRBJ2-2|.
CVHTSGRGTGELFF
TGTGTCCATACTAGCGGGAGAGGTACCGGGGAGCTGTTTTTT
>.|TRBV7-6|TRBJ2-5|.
CASSLVSGQETQYF
TGTGCCAGCAGCTTAGTCTCTGGGCAAGAGACCCAGTACTTC
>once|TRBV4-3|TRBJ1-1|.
CASSGDLGAEAFF
TGCGCCAGCAGCGGAGACCTTGGAGCTGAAGCTTTCTTT
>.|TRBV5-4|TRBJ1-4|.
CASSQGRNEKLFF
TGTGCCAGCAGCCAGGGTCGTAATGAAAAACTGTTTTTT
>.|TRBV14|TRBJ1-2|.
CASSQEYQFGGYTF
TGTGCCAGCAGCCAAGAGTATCAGTTTGGTGGCTACACCTTC
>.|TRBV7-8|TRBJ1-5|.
CASSLEGVYSNQPQHF
TGTGCCAGCAGCTTAGAAGGGGTTTATAGCAATCAGCCCCAGCATTTT
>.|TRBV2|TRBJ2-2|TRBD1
CASSTGTGDTGELFF
TGTGCCAGCAGTACCGGGACAGGGGATACCGGGGAGCTGTTTTTT
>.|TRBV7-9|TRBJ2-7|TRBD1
CASTKGQGLSRHYEQYF
TGTGCCAGCACCAAGGGACAGGGTCTCTCGCGACACTACGAGCAGTACTTC
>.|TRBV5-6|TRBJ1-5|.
CASSYLGQPQHF
TGTGCCAGCAGTTATCTGGGCCAGCCCCAGCATTTT
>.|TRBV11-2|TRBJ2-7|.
CASGEGGTLYEQYF
TGTGCCAGCGGCGAGGGTGGGACCCTATACGAGCAGTACTTC
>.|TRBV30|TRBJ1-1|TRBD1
CAWSADRANTEAFF
TGTGCCTGGAGTGCCGACAGGGCGAACACTGAAGCTTTCTTT
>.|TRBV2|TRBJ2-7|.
CASSLSGVVSYEQYF
TGTGCCAGCAGTCTGAGTGGGGTCGTCTCCTACGAGCAGTACTTC
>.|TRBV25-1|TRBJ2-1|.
CASSDAAGIPHNEQFF
TGTGCCAGCAGTGACGCGGCGGGGATCCCCCACAATGAGCAGTTCTTC
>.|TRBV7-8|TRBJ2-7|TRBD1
CASSLGGTDYEQYF
TGTGCCAGCAGCTTAGGTGGGACAGACTACGAGCAGTACTTC
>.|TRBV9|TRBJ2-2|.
CASSVSLERSGTGELFF
TGTGCCAGCAGCGTATCGTTGGAGAGGTCTGGTACCGGGGAGCTGTTTTTT
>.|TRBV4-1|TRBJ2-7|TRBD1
CASSQVLWGDRVNEQYF
TGCGCCAGCAGCCAAGTCCTATGGGGGGACAGGGTCAACGAGCAGTACTTC
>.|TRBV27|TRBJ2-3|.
CASSLSISIPTDTQYF
TGTGCCAGCAGTTTATCGATTAGTATTCCCACAGATACGCAGTATTTT
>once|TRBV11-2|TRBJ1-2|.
CASSPRGLAATYGYTF
TGTGCCAGCAGCCCGAGAGGACTGGCCGCGACCTATGGCTACACCTTC
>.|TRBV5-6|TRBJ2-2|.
CASSLGHWNTGELFF
TGTGCCAGCAGCTTGGGACATTGGAACACCGGGGAGCTGTTTTTT
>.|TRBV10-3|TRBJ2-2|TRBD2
CAISVTSGPANTGELFF
TGTGCCATCAGTGTAACTAGCGGGCCAGCGAACACCGGGGAGCTGTTTTTT
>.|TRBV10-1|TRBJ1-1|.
CASSQRGKNTEAFF
TGCGCCAGCAGCCAGCGGGGAAAGAACACTGAAGCTTTCTTT
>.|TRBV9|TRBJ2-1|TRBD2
CASSVAPSLAGGFYSYNEQFF
TGTGCCAGCAGCGTAGCCCCCTCGCTAGCGGGAGGGTTTTATTCCTACAATGAGCAGTTCTTC
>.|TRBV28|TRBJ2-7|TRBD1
CASRFPGQGRHEQYF
TGTGCCAGCAGGTTCCCGGGACAGGGAAGGCACGAGCAGTACTTC
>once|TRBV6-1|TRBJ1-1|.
CASSEEWGGYTEAFF
TGTGCCAGCAGTGAAGAGTGGGGGGGGTACACTGAAGCTTTCTTT
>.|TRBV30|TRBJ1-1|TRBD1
CACVQGFPGAFF
TGTGCCTGCGTACAGGGGTTCCCTGGGGCTTTCTTT
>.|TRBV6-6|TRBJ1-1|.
CASSPGLEAFF
TGTGCCAGCAGCCCAGGTCTAGAAGCTTTCTTT
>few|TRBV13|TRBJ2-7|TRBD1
CASSLGTGGSREQYF
TGTGCCAGCAGCTTGGGGACAGGGGGTTCTCGGGAGCAGTACTTC
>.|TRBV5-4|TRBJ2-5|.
CASSLDSSFETQYF
TGTGCCAGCAGCTTGGATAGTAGTTTCGAGACCCAGTACTTC
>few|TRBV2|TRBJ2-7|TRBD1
CASSERYRGQFEQYF
TGTGCCAGCAGTGAACGATATAGGGGACAGTTCGAGCAGTACTTC
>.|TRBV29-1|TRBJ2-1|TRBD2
CSGDILAGYNEQFF
TGCAGCGGTGACATCTTAGCGGGCTACAATGAGCAGTTCTTC
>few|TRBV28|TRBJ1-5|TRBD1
CASSTGQGDQPQHF
TGTGCCAGCAGCACCGGACAGGGAGATCAGCCCCAGCATTTT
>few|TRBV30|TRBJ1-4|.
CAWREGLTRGKLFF
TGTGCCTGGAGAGAGGGTTTGACACGGGGAAAACTGTTTTTT
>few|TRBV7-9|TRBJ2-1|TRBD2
CASSGGLAESYNEQFF
TGTGCCAGCAGCGGGGGACTAGCGGAATCCTACAATGAGCAGTTCTTC